Listed below are T cell receptor beta chains from one sample, sequenced in a study of long-term antiretroviral therapy in people with HIV. Profiled with immunoSEQ multiplex PCR; TCRdb holds only in-frame clones, not every one. The sample lists 15,000 to 20,000 clones; 85% to 95% were seen once. Sequences were derived from unsorted PBMCs, sampled approximately 11 years after starting antiretroviral therapy. The receptors were sampled from a man aged 25-45 years with HIV. The CDR3 runs from the conserved cysteine through the conserved F or W. The order of the fields is J gene, D gene, clone size, V gene, CDR3 protein, CDR3 DNA. D genes are given only for firm matches. Size is stated for part of the rows, as once, few or many counts, or as a class when the clone is expanded.

TRBJ1-3 | TRBD1 | - | TRBV5-1 | CASSLNPGGSMGNTIYF | TGCGCCAGCAGCTTGAATCCAGGGGGCTCTATGGGAAACACCATATATTTT
TRBJ2-7 | - | - | TRBV7-9 | CASSSGRKEGYEQYF | TGTGCCAGCAGCTCAGGAAGAAAAGAGGGGTACGAGCAGTACTTC
TRBJ1-5 | - | - | TRBV7-2 | CASSLYTGAGGSQPQHF | TGTGCCAGCAGCTTGTATACGGGCGCGGGGGGGAGTCAGCCCCAGCATTTT
TRBJ1-6 | TRBD1 | once | TRBV7-9 | CASSLGGQGDSPLHF | TGTGCCAGCAGCTTAGGAGGACAGGGGGATTCACCCCTCCACTTT
TRBJ1-2 | - | few | TRBV7-6 | CASSSGTQYGYTF | TGTGCCAGCAGCTCCGGGACACAGTATGGCTACACCTTC
TRBJ1-1 | - | - | TRBV29-1 | CSVVLEGTEAFF | TGCAGCGTAGTCTTGGAGGGCACTGAAGCTTTCTTT
TRBJ2-5 | TRBD2 | once | TRBV2 | CASSDRGGTQYF | TGTGCCAGCAGTGACCGGGGGGGGACCCAGTACTTC
TRBJ1-2 | - | - | TRBV4-1 | CASSQVGSTGYGYTF | TGCGCCAGCAGCCAAGTTGGCAGCACAGGCTATGGCTACACCTTC
TRBJ1-4 | TRBD1 | - | TRBV6-4 | CASSTGVTNEKLFF | TGTGCCAGTTCCACAGGGGTAACTAATGAAAAACTGTTTTTT
TRBJ1-1 | TRBD1 | - | TRBV11-3 | CASSWTGDTEAFF | TGTGCCAGCAGCTGGACAGGAGACACTGAAGCTTTCTTT
TRBJ2-3 | - | once | TRBV9 | CASSFLPTDTQYF | TGTGCCAGCAGCTTCCTACCCACAGATACGCAGTATTTT
TRBJ1-3 | - | - | TRBV7-9 | CASSLHGSSGNTIYF | TGTGCCAGCAGCTTACACGGAAGCTCTGGAAACACCATATATTTT
TRBJ1-4 | TRBD1 | - | TRBV2 | CASMGDRDEKLFF | TGTGCCAGCATGGGGGACAGGGATGAAAAACTGTTTTTT
TRBJ2-1 | TRBD2 | once | TRBV19 | CASSSGLAGLNEQFF | TGTGCCAGTAGTTCAGGACTAGCGGGCCTAAATGAGCAGTTCTTC
TRBJ1-4 | - | - | TRBV18 | CASSPRAAAANEKLFF | TGTGCCAGCTCACCAAGGGCAGCCGCCGCTAATGAAAAACTGTTTTTT
TRBJ1-3 | - | - | TRBV6-1 | CASSPEHSGNTIYF | TGTGCCAGTTCCCCTGAGCACTCTGGAAACACCATATATTTT
TRBJ1-1 | - | - | TRBV7-9 | CASSRGMELQAFF | TGTGCCAGCAGCCGGGGTATGGAGCTTCAAGCTTTCTTT
TRBJ1-2 | - | - | TRBV2 | CASILSLSGFGGYTF | TGTGCCAGCATCCTGTCGTTAAGTGGGTTTGGAGGCTACACCTTC
TRBJ2-1 | - | - | TRBV9 | CASSVGTVDEQFF | TGTGCCAGCAGCGTAGGCACTGTGGATGAGCAGTTCTTC
TRBJ2-7 | - | - | TRBV4-1 | CASSLLPWGRRDTEQYF | TGCGCCAGCAGCCTCCTCCCTTGGGGGCGCAGAGATACCGAGCAGTACTTC
TRBJ2-2 | - | - | TRBV4-2 | CASSQGSGHSTGELFF | TGTGCCAGCAGCCAAGGTTCGGGACATAGCACCGGGGAGCTGTTTTTT
TRBJ1-1 | TRBD1 | - | TRBV6-1 | CASSATRTGLFGEAFF | TGTGCCAGCAGTGCGACCCGGACAGGACTTTTCGGTGAAGCTTTCTTT
TRBJ2-1 | - | - | TRBV18 | CASSSNLGQSYNEQFF | TGTGCCAGCTCATCCAACTTGGGACAAAGCTACAATGAGCAGTTCTTC
TRBJ1-1 | - | - | TRBV11-1 | CASSQTVNTEAFF | TGTGCCAGCAGCCAGACTGTGAACACTGAAGCTTTCTTT
TRBJ1-2 | - | - | TRBV6-1 | CASSDYDGPSYGYTF | TGTGCCAGCAGTGATTATGATGGGCCCTCCTATGGCTACACCTTC
TRBJ2-1 | - | - | TRBV18 | CASSPNQANNEQFF | TGTGCCAGCTCACCAAATCAAGCTAACAATGAGCAGTTCTTC
TRBJ2-2 | TRBD1 | - | TRBV29-1 | CSVDTGTGESGELFF | TGCAGCGTTGATACCGGGACAGGGGAATCCGGGGAGCTGTTTTTT
TRBJ2-7 | TRBD2 | once | TRBV7-3 | CASSLGGDEQYF | TGTGCCAGCAGCTTAGGGGGGGACGAGCAGTACTTC
TRBJ2-5 | TRBD1 | - | TRBV5-1 | CASSFGQGARETQYF | TGCGCCAGCAGCTTCGGACAGGGGGCGAGGGAGACCCAGTACTTC
TRBJ1-5 | - | - | TRBV7-2 | CASSLPGATGVLNFQPQHF | TGTGCCAGCAGCTTACCTGGAGCAACCGGTGTACTAAACTTTCAGCCCCAGCATTTT
TRBJ1-1 | - | - | TRBV19 | CASRTGGNTEAFF | TGTGCCAGCCGAACGGGAGGGAACACTGAAGCTTTCTTT
TRBJ1-2 | - | - | TRBV6-5 | CASSSSRARGYTF | TGTGCCAGCAGTTCGTCAAGGGCTCGGGGCTACACCTTC
TRBJ1-1 | - | - | TRBV9 | CASSQGNTEAFF | TGTGCCAGCAGCCAGGGGAACACTGAAGCTTTCTTT
TRBJ2-5 | TRBD1 | once | TRBV9 | CASSVAYRGRTQYF | TGTGCCAGCAGCGTAGCCTACAGGGGCCGGACCCAGTACTTC
TRBJ2-3 | - | - | TRBV5-4 | CASSLTRDTQYF | TGTGCCAGCAGCCTTACTCGAGATACGCAGTATTTT
TRBJ1-5 | TRBD1 | - | TRBV7-8 | CASSMTGTGKNQPQHF | TGTGCCAGCAGCATGACCGGGACAGGCAAGAATCAGCCCCAGCATTTT
TRBJ2-3 | TRBD2 | - | TRBV7-2 | CASEYRGGTDTQYF | TGTGCCAGCGAATACCGGGGGGGCACAGATACGCAGTATTTT
TRBJ1-3 | - | once | TRBV7-9 | CASSLDRDGNTIYF | TGTGCCAGCAGCTTAGACAGGGATGGAAACACCATATATTTT
TRBJ1-1 | TRBD1 | once | TRBV5-1 | CASSPWTGLASNTEAFF | TGCGCCAGCAGCCCATGGACAGGCCTAGCATCCAACACTGAAGCTTTCTTT